This entry lists 10 T cell receptor beta chains sequenced from one sample in a study of cytomegalovirus exposure and HLA in healthy donors. PCR employed 60 Vbeta and 13 Jbeta primers. The data were produced by immunoSEQ multiplex PCR, yet TCRdb's version contains in-frame clones alone and is incomplete. The profile shows 95,000 to 150,000 clones, over 75% of them singletons. The sample was PBMCs. The source of these receptors is a woman aged 18 to 35 in good health and CMV-seronegative.

This clone was seen only a few times. One end of the junction is discordant with germline, which a read error may explain. This chain connects TRBV2 to TRBJ2-5; tentatively, D is TRBD2 (5 bases). CDR1 SNHLY and CDR2 FYNNEI come from the germline V gene. This CDR3 is built from 14 residues. This CDR3 reads CASIEQRTQETQYF. CDR3 DNA: TGTGCCAGCATTGAACAGCGGACGCAAGAGACCCAGTACTTC.

This clone was observed once. This chain joins TRBV9 and TRBJ1-4; 7 bases are a match to TRBD1. Germline assignment: CDR1 SGDLS and CDR2 YYNGEE. J gave up 2 bases and V 3 bases, and 4 bases lay outside the gene matches. This CDR3 contains 15 residues. The CDR3 loop is CASSEGQITNEKLFF. The CDR3 DNA reads as TGTGCCAGCAGCGAGGGACAGATCACTAATGAAAAACTGTTTTTT.

The V call is TRBV11-3, the J call TRBJ2-3; 7 bases align to TRBD2. Unmatched junction bases numbered 5, after V lost 5 bases and J lost 6 bases. CDR1 is SGHNT and CDR2 is YENEEA in the germline V gene. This CDR3 has 13 residues. CDR3 residues: CASSATSLDTQYF. DNA of the CDR3: TGTGCCAGCAGCGCGACTAGCCTCGATACGCAGTATTTT.

V usage is TRBV7-9 and J usage is TRBJ2-5, with 9 bases aligning to TRBD1. CDR1 SEHNR and CDR2 FQNEAQ come from the germline V gene (reference sequence). The CDR3 consists of 16 residues. The trim removed 4 bases at V and 4 bases at J, leaving 10 bases unmatched. The chain's CDR3 is CASSSRGQGGLETQYF. The CDR3 nucleotides read TGTGCCAGCAGCTCACGGGGACAGGGTGGGTTAGAGACCCAGTACTTC. Supplemented by reference TRBV7-9 and TRBJ2-5, the full variable domain reads DTGVSQNPRHKITKRGQNVTFRCDPISEHNRLYWYRQTLGQGPEFLTYFQNEAQLEKSRLLSDRFSAERPKGSFSTLEIQRTEQGDSAMYLCASSSRGQGGLETQYFGPGTRLLVL.

The chain recombines TRBV5-5 with TRBJ1-1, with 8 positions matching TRBD1. Germline V CDR1 and CDR2: SGHKS, YYEKEE (reference sequence). Trimming removed 1 base from V and 1 base from J; junction bases left unmatched: 0. The CDR3 runs to 14 residues. The CDR3 bases are TGTGCCAGCAGCTTGCAGGGGGCGAACACTGAAGCTTTCTTT. Encoded protein: CASSLQGANTEAFF. The full variable domain, with the rest looked up from reference TRBV5-5 and TRBJ1-1, is DAGVTQSPTHLIKTRGQQVTLRCSPISGHKSVSWYQQVLGQGPQFIFQYYEKEERGRGNFPDRFSARQFPNYSSELNVNALLLGDSALYLCASSLQGANTEAFFGQGTRLTVV.

This clone was seen once. The chain combines TRBV2 with TRBJ1-1; D remains ambiguous. This CDR3 contains 15 residues. The germline V and J ends were trimmed by 7 bases and 2 bases, with 17 bases remaining between them. In germline, CDR1 is SNHLY, CDR2 FYNNEI. The CDR3 reads CASNIRGSSNTEAFF. The CDR3 nucleotides are TGTGCCAGCAATATCCGAGGGTCGAGCAACACTGAAGCTTTCTTT.

The chain employs TRBV19 and TRBJ2-4, with 8 bases that match TRBD1. CDR3 length: 16 amino acids. Per germline, CDR1 LNHDA and CDR2 SQIVND (reference sequence). V lost 3 bases and J lost 15; bases outside the gene matches: 19. The CDR3, as DNA: TGTGCCAGTAGTATGGGCCCGACAGGGGCGCTCTCGGTTAGGTACTTC. Its protein is CASSMGPTGALSVRYF.

V gene TRBV27 combines with J gene TRBJ2-7, with 8 bases fitting TRBD1. Trimming took 3 bases from V and 6 from J; bases not matched to a gene: 4. This CDR3 spans 13 amino acids. Germline V gene data show CDR1 as MNHEY and CDR2 as SMNVEV (reference sequence). CDR3 region: CASSLTGVGEQYF. CDR3 DNA: TGTGCCAGCAGTTTGACAGGGGTCGGCGAGCAGTACTTC.

The chain recombines TRBV2 with TRBJ1-5; a weak D match, TRBD1 (5 bases). Germline V gene data show CDR1 as SNHLY and CDR2 as FYNNEI. The CDR3 consists of 15 residues. Trimming took 7 bases from V and 7 from J, leaving 20 bases between them. The CDR3 coding sequence is TGTGCCAGCACGCGAGATGGGGGGGGAGAGCAGCCCCAGCATTTT. As protein: CASTRDGGGEQPQHF.

This sequence joins TRBV5-1 and TRBJ1-6; a weak D match, TRBD1 (6 bases). The germline V gene has CDR1 SGHRS and CDR2 YFSETQ. With 0 bases removed from V and 8 bases from J, the gap between germline ends came to 9 bases. The CDR3 runs 14 residues. The CDR3: CASSLDRDDSPLHF. The CDR3 nucleotides are TGCGCCAGCAGCTTGGACAGGGATGATTCACCCCTCCACTTT.